A single sample is the source of the 8 T cell receptor beta chains below, sequenced in a study of blood T cell repertoires in COVID-19. The method was immunoSEQ multiplex PCR; TCRdb's version includes in-frame clones alone and lacks a portion of them. Seen here are roughly 260,000 clones, 87% observed once, and the top ten hold about 2%. Sequenced sample: peripheral blood. These receptors were taken from a woman aged 45-65 years who had recovered from COVID-19.

DNA of the CDR3: TGTGCCAGCAGCTTAACCCTAGCGGGAGGGCGGGTTACGCAGTATTTT. Its translation: CASSLTLAGGRVTQYF. The rearrangement links TRBV7-6 to TRBJ2-3; 12 bases map to TRBD2. Germline V gene lookup returns CDR1 SGHVS and CDR2 FNYEAQ. Trimming took 2 bases from V and 8 from J; bases not matched to a gene: 8. This CDR3 contains 16 residues.

This chain joins TRBV11-1 and TRBJ2-3, with 9 nucleotides matching TRBD1. CDR3 size: 15 residues. CDR1 is SGHAT and CDR2 is FQDESV in the germline V gene (reference sequence). The V gene end was trimmed by 6 bases and the J gene end by 3 bases; junction bases not matched to a gene: 7. The CDR3 is CASRTGQGWTDTQYF. DNA of the CDR3: TGTGCCAGCAGAACCGGACAGGGGTGGACAGATACGCAGTATTTT.

The chain has TRBV7-9 and TRBJ2-6; D is ambiguous. Trimming left V 2 bases short and J 0 bases short, with 11 bases between. This CDR3 is built from 17 residues. Germline V lookup: CDR1 SEHNR, CDR2 FQNEAQ (reference sequence). The CDR3 bases are TGTGCCAGCAGCTTACAGAGGCCGGTCTCTGGGGCCAACGTCCTGACTTTC. Encoded protein: CASSLQRPVSGANVLTF.

The chain employs TRBV3-1 (or the pseudogene TRBV3-2) and TRBJ2-4; possibly TRBD2 for D (5 bases). Germline loops: CDR1 LGHDT, CDR2 YNNKEL (reference sequence). Trimming removed 2 bases from V and 0 bases from J, with 20 bases in between. CDR3 length: 19 amino acids. CDR3 protein: CASSQSVSAALTAKNIQYF. CDR3 DNA: TGTGCCAGCAGCCAAAGCGTCTCAGCGGCCCTTACAGCCAAAAACATTCAGTACTTC.

The V gene is TRBV19, the J gene TRBJ1-2; TRBD1 agrees at 7 bases. CDR1 and CDR2 (germline): LNHDA, SQIVND (reference sequence). V gave up 4 bases and J gave up 4 bases; unmatched junction bases: 9. This CDR3 contains 15 residues. For the CDR3, the DNA is TGTGCCAGTAGTAGTACAGGGGTAGGAGGCTATGGCTACACCTTC. This encodes CASSSTGVGGYGYTF.

This clone was counted once. This sequence joins TRBV18 and TRBJ1-1; 8 bases are a match to TRBD1. The CDR3 consists of 14 residues. The ends lost 4 bases at V and 2 bases at J; junction bases unmatched: 3. The germline V gene has CDR1 KGHSH and CDR2 LQKENI. The CDR3 bases are TGTGCCAGCTCACTCGACAGGGGAAACACTGAAGCTTTCTTT. Translating it yields CASSLDRGNTEAFF.

The chain couples TRBV24-1 to TRBJ2-3, with TRBD1 as a possible D gene (5 bases). Germline CDR1 KGHDR, CDR2 SFDVKD. CDR3 size: 13 residues. V lost 5 bases, J lost 3 bases, and 8 bases lay in between. CDR3: CATSAQGTDTQYF. The CDR3 bases are TGTGCCACCAGTGCCCAGGGAACAGATACGCAGTATTTT.

The chain uses TRBV5-1 and TRBJ1-2; a weak D match, TRBD1 (6 bases). V lost 3 bases, J lost 0 bases, and 9 bases lay in between. Germline lookup yields CDR1 SGHRS and CDR2 YFSETQ. The CDR3 has 14 amino acids. The CDR3 sequence is CASSWDKANYGYTF. CDR3 bases: TGCGCCAGCAGCTGGGACAAAGCTAACTATGGCTACACCTTC.